The rows below give T cell receptor beta chains drawn from one sample of a study of a mutant IDH1 vaccine in newly diagnosed glioma. Which antigens these TCRs recognize remains unknown. Sequenced by immunoSEQ multiplex PCR; TCRdb stores in-frame clones only, minus some. The sample yields roughly 60,000 clones, 80% to 90% seen once. Sequenced here: PBMCs, sampled from a glioma patient whose treatment included an IDH1 peptide vaccine. The receptors here all came from a man aged 25 to 40 with glioma. Each CDR3 is given with its conserved first and last residue. Fields, in order: CDR3 protein, CDR3 DNA, D gene, V gene, J gene, clone size. A D gene is named only where the DNA matches it firmly. Clone size is stated in some rows and not others, as once, few, many or a class when expanded.

CATDAGNEQFF	TGTGCCACCGACGCCGGGAATGAGCAGTTCTTC	-	TRBV19	TRBJ2-1	-
CASSLPGGGGETQYF	TGTGCCAGCAGTCTCCCAGGGGGGGGTGGTGAGACCCAGTACTTC	-	TRBV28	TRBJ2-5	few
CASSPPLLRPNDKETQYF	TGTGCCAGCAGCCCCCCCCTACTTCGACCTAACGACAAAGAGACCCAGTACTTC	-	TRBV7-9	TRBJ2-5	-
CASSEGRGGNTIYF	TGTGCCAGCAGTGAGGGACGAGGTGGAAACACCATATATTTT	-	TRBV6-1	TRBJ1-3	-
CASSPLGGNQPQHF	TGTGCCAGCAGCCCCCTTGGGGGCAATCAGCCCCAGCATTTT	-	TRBV6-1	TRBJ1-5	-
CAWIIPGGRQYF	TGTGCCTGGATTATCCCCGGGGGTAGGCAGTACTTC	-	TRBV30	TRBJ2-7	once
CASSWDVNTEAFF	TGTGCCAGCAGTTGGGACGTAAACACTGAAGCTTTCTTT	-	TRBV27	TRBJ1-1	once
CASSLRTSFDEQFF	TGTGCCAGCAGCTTGCGGACTAGTTTCGATGAGCAGTTCTTC	TRBD2	TRBV5-4	TRBJ2-1	-
CASSLAPGSEQYF	TGTGCCAGCAGCTTAGCGCCTGGGAGCGAGCAGTACTTC	-	TRBV7-9	TRBJ2-7	few
CASSPPAGRNYGYTF	TGTGCCAGCTCACCCCCGGCAGGGAGGAACTATGGCTACACCTTC	-	TRBV18	TRBJ1-2	-
CASSPSTTGRALHF	TGTGCCAGCTCACCCTCAACCACAGGGAGGGCCCTCCACTTT	-	TRBV18	TRBJ1-6	-
CAWSATGATEAFF	TGTGCCTGGAGTGCGACGGGAGCGACTGAAGCTTTCTTT	-	TRBV30	TRBJ1-1	few
CAWRENYGYTF	TGTGCCTGGAGGGAGAACTATGGCTACACCTTC	-	TRBV30	TRBJ1-2	few
CASSVDLSRKETQYF	TGTGCCAGCAGCGTAGACCTTTCCCGCAAAGAGACCCAGTACTTC	-	TRBV9	TRBJ2-5	-
CASSSSPWGGLVGNQPQHF	TGTGCCAGCAGCTCCTCCCCCTGGGGGGGGCTGGTGGGCAATCAGCCCCAGCATTTT	-	TRBV21-1	TRBJ1-5	-
CASSQDGRDRDNQPQHF	TGCGCCAGCAGCCAAGATGGGAGGGACCGGGACAATCAGCCCCAGCATTTT	-	TRBV4-1	TRBJ1-5	-
CASSPGGQPYEQYF	TGTGCCAGTAGTCCTGGGGGTCAACCCTACGAGCAGTACTTC	-	TRBV19	TRBJ2-7	-
CATSAPPEDQPQHF	TGTGCCACCAGCGCACCGCCTGAGGATCAGCCCCAGCATTTT	-	TRBV15	TRBJ1-5	-
CASSISKVTRGEQYF	TGTGCCAGTAGTATCTCTAAGGTAACAAGGGGCGAGCAGTACTTC	-	TRBV19	TRBJ2-7	-
CASSLAKQGGYEQFF	TGTGCCAGCAGCTTGGCTAAACAGGGGGGCTATGAGCAGTTCTTC	TRBD1	TRBV5-4	TRBJ2-1	-
CASSLLVNYGYTF	TGTGCCAGCAGCCTCTTGGTAAACTATGGCTACACCTTC	-	TRBV5-6	TRBJ1-2	-
CASSLLGNYNSPLHF	TGCGCCAGCAGCTTGTTAGGGAACTATAATTCACCCCTCCACTTT	-	TRBV5-1	TRBJ1-6	-
CASSFPGTGLENTEAFF	TGTGCCAGCAGTTTTCCCGGGACAGGGTTGGAGAACACTGAAGCTTTCTTT	TRBD1	TRBV28	TRBJ1-1	-
CASWDAGWVTEAFF	TGTGCCAGCTGGGACGCGGGTTGGGTCACTGAAGCTTTCTTT	-	TRBV5-5	TRBJ1-1	-
CASTYTGELFF	TGTGCCAGCACTTACACCGGGGAGCTGTTTTTT	-	TRBV6-6	TRBJ2-2	-
CASSPGNTGELFF	TGTGCCAGCAGTCCAGGGAACACCGGGGAGCTGTTTTTT	-	TRBV6-1	TRBJ2-2	-
CASSLQTSGAAKNIQYF	TGTGCCAGCAGCTTACAGACTAGCGGGGCAGCCAAAAACATTCAGTACTTC	TRBD2	TRBV5-4	TRBJ2-4	-
CASRYSNQPQHF	TGTGCCAGCAGGTATAGCAATCAGCCCCAGCATTTT	-	TRBV2	TRBJ1-5	-
CASSPGRTSTDTQYF	TGCGCCAGCAGTCCGGGCCGAACTAGCACAGATACGCAGTATTTT	-	TRBV10-1	TRBJ2-3	-
CASSYSIGTGTYEQYF	TGTGCCAGCAGTTACTCGATAGGTACAGGTACCTACGAGCAGTACTTC	-	TRBV6-5	TRBJ2-7	-
CASSQALRQDEAFF	TGCGCCAGCAGCCAGGCTCTCAGACAGGATGAAGCTTTCTTT	-	TRBV4-1	TRBJ1-1	-
CASSLVGGNTEAFF	TGTGCCAGCAGCTTGGTAGGGGGTAACACTGAAGCTTTCTTT	-	TRBV5-4	TRBJ1-1	-
CSVGGLGDTQFSYGYTF	TGCAGCGTTGGCGGGCTGGGCGACACCCAATTCTCCTATGGCTACACCTTC	-	TRBV29-1	TRBJ1-2	-
CASSLREVEQFF	TGTGCCAGCAGCCTTAGGGAGGTGGAGCAGTTCTTC	-	TRBV13	TRBJ2-1	-
CASSNDSTGNTIYF	TGTGCCAGCAGCAATGACTCTACTGGAAACACCATATATTTT	-	TRBV11-2	TRBJ1-3	once
CASGQSEVPNYGYTF	TGTGCCAGCGGACAGTCAGAAGTTCCTAACTATGGCTACACCTTC	-	TRBV7-9	TRBJ1-2	once
CACRSGGFNNEQFF	TGTGCCTGCAGAAGCGGGGGGTTCAACAATGAGCAGTTCTTC	TRBD2	TRBV6-5	TRBJ2-1	-
CASVQGMNTEAFF	TGTGCCAGCGTACAGGGGATGAACACTGAAGCTTTCTTT	TRBD1	TRBV28	TRBJ1-1	-
CSVEEEGAASRGYTF	TGCAGCGTTGAGGAGGAGGGGGCGGCTTCGCGTGGCTACACCTTC	TRBD1	TRBV29-1	TRBJ1-2	-
CASSEAGGTDTQYF	TGTGCCAGCAGTGAAGCGGGGGGAACAGATACGCAGTATTTT	-	TRBV2	TRBJ2-3	-
CASSQHGVGEKLFF	TGCGCCAGCAGCCAACACGGGGTGGGCGAAAAACTGTTTTTT	-	TRBV4-1	TRBJ1-4	-
CASSLGGDSYEQYF	TGTGCCAGCAGCTTGGGGGGGGACTCCTACGAGCAGTACTTC	TRBD2	TRBV7-2	TRBJ2-7	-
CASSSLTGGTDTQYF	TGTGCCAGCAGTTCGTTGACAGGGGGCACAGATACGCAGTATTTT	TRBD1	TRBV6-5	TRBJ2-3	-
CTSSQEVWEGTGARTEAFF	TGCACCAGCAGCCAAGAGGTTTGGGAGGGGACCGGGGCGCGGACTGAAGCTTTCTTT	-	TRBV1	TRBJ1-1	-
CASSQDGEAFF	TGTGCCAGCAGCCAGGACGGTGAAGCTTTCTTT	-	TRBV4-2	TRBJ1-1	few